This T cell receptor (beta chain) was profiled in a study of cytomegalovirus exposure and HLA in healthy donors. Study-level information: The 500 to 750 first-cohort repertoires and the 120 or so validation repertoires shared the same platform, a later analysis reported.

Measured with immunoSEQ multiplex PCR; TCRdb has only the in-frame clones, and not every one. The sample has hundreds of thousands of clones; more than 75% are singletons. Broader study findings: In vitro checks showed that a few CMV-associated chains really do target CMV antigens.

As concerns this clone: Its matching antigen is unknown.

V shed 5 bases, J shed 4 bases, and the junction held 7 bases outside the gene matches. Germline V gives CDR1 MDHEN, CDR2 SYDVKM. The CDR3 loop spans 14 amino acids. The TCR was taken from a woman between 18 and 29 years old in good health and CMV-seronegative. The sample was PBMCs. This rearrangement joins TRBV28 to TRBJ1-1; 7 positions match TRBD1. The CDR3 spells CASSPLTGITEAFF. CDR3 in DNA: TGTGCCAGCAGTCCCCTGACAGGGATCACTGAAGCTTTCTTT.